A selection of T cell receptor beta chains follows, all from one sample in a study of blood T cell repertoires in COVID-19. The assay was immunoSEQ multiplex PCR, and TCRdb's table has in-frame clones only and misses some. The sample yields approximately 150,000 clones, around 84% seen once. The sequenced material came from PBMCs or T cells enriched from blood (not recorded which). All receptors derive from a man between 40 and 49 years old with acute COVID-19. CDR3s include the opening cysteine and the closing phenylalanine or tryptophan. Each record gives: clone size, V gene, D gene, J gene, CDR3 protein, CDR3 DNA. D genes are given only for firm matches. Clone size is stated in some rows and not others, as once, few, many or a class when expanded.

size: -
V: TRBV19
D: TRBD1
J: TRBJ1-2
CDR3: CASSIDMGQGNYGYTF
DNA: TGTGCCAGTAGTATAGATATGGGACAGGGGAACTATGGCTACACCTTC

size: -
V: TRBV9
D: -
J: TRBJ2-3
CDR3: CASSSRRGGTSTDTQYF
DNA: TGTGCCAGCAGCTCCCGGAGGGGCGGGACTAGCACAGATACGCAGTATTTT

size: -
V: TRBV19
D: TRBD2
J: TRBJ2-1
CDR3: CASSIGLAGGQNEQFF
DNA: TGTGCCAGTAGTATAGGACTAGCGGGGGGGCAAAATGAGCAGTTCTTC

size: once
V: TRBV12-3/TRBV12-4
D: -
J: TRBJ1-3
CDR3: CASSPQGSTIYF
DNA: TGTGCCAGCAGCCCGCAGGGAAGCACCATATATTTT

size: -
V: TRBV3-1/TRBV3-2
D: -
J: TRBJ1-6
CDR3: CASSQEGLWAANNSPLHF
DNA: TGTGCCAGCAGCCAAGAGGGACTTTGGGCAGCCAATAATTCACCCCTCCACTTT

size: -
V: TRBV7-9
D: TRBD1
J: TRBJ1-2
CDR3: CASSLAGQGGGYTF
DNA: TGTGCCAGCAGCTTAGCTGGGCAGGGGGGTGGCTACACCTTC

size: -
V: TRBV24-1
D: TRBD2
J: TRBJ2-3
CDR3: CATSPSGGTDTQYF
DNA: TGTGCCACCAGTCCTAGCGGGGGCACAGATACGCAGTATTTT

size: -
V: TRBV2
D: TRBD2
J: TRBJ2-3
CDR3: CASSEEGSGSGDTQYF
DNA: TGTGCCAGCAGTGAAGAGGGTAGCGGGAGTGGAGATACGCAGTATTTT

size: -
V: TRBV29-1
D: -
J: TRBJ2-7
CDR3: CSVLFDSPYEQYF
DNA: TGCAGCGTCCTCTTCGACAGCCCCTACGAGCAGTACTTC

size: -
V: TRBV19
D: TRBD1
J: TRBJ1-2
CDR3: CASIPGGDVRGYTF
DNA: TGTGCCAGCATTCCAGGGGGCGACGTCCGTGGCTACACCTTC

size: -
V: TRBV6-5
D: TRBD1
J: TRBJ2-5
CDR3: CASMQVQGAETQYF
DNA: TGTGCCAGCATGCAAGTGCAGGGGGCTGAGACCCAGTACTTC

size: -
V: TRBV6-5
D: TRBD1
J: TRBJ1-5
CDR3: CASSRDRVGNQPQHF
DNA: TGTGCCAGCAGCCGCGACAGGGTCGGCAATCAGCCCCAGCATTTT

size: -
V: TRBV28
D: -
J: TRBJ1-5
CDR3: CASSFSYNQPQHF
DNA: TGTGCCAGCAGTTTCAGTTACAATCAGCCCCAGCATTTT